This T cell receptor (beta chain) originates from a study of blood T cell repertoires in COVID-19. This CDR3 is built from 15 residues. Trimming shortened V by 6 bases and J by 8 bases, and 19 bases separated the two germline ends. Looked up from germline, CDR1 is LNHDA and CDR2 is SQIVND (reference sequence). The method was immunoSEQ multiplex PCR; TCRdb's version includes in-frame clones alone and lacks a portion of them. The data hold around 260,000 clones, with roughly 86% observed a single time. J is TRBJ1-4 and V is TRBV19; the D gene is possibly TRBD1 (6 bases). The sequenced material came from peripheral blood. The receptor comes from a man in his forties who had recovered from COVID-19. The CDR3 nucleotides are TGTGCCAGTAGCCCACGAGGGGGGGTCGGGGAAAAACTGTTTTTT. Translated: CASSPRGGVGEKLFF.